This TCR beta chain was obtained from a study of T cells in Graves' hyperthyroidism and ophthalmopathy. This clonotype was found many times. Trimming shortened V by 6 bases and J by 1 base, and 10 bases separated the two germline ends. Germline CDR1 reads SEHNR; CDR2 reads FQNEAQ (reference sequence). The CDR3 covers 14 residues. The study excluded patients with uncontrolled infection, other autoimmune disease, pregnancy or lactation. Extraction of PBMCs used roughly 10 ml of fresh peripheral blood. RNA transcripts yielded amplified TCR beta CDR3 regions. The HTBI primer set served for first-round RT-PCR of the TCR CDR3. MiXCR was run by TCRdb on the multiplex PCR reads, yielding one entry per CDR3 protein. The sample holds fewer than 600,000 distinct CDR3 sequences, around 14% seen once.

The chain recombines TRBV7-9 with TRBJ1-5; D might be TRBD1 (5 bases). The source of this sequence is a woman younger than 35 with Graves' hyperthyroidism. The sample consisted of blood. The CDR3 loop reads CASSGGGSNQPQHF. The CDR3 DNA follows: TGTGCCAGCAGTGGGGGAGGGAGCAATCAGCCCCAGCATTTT.